The next 24 T cell receptor beta chains were all read from a single sample in a study of PD-1 blockade in mismatch repair-deficient tumors (dated by TCRdb to about 2017). Library construction relied on the immunoSEQ multiplex PCR assay. In TCRdb, the immuneACCESS table is reduced to in-frame sequences with V and J assigned. These tables do not hold every clone; where another copy was compared, an unresolved V gene accounts for under half, and the others remain unexplained. This sample lists approximately 110,000 clones; roughly 80% were detected once. Of the sample, around 4.7% is held by the ten largest clones. The sample here was peripheral blood, taken 60 weeks after starting pembrolizumab. The receptors were gathered from an adult with mismatch repair-deficient cancer.

J is TRBJ2-7 and V is TRBV25-1; 13 nucleotides line up with TRBD2. Per the germline V gene, CDR1 is MGHDK and CDR2 is SYGVNS. The CDR3 extends over 15 amino acids. The V segment lost 7 bases and the J segment 3 bases; nucleotides outside the gene matches: 6. The CDR3 nucleotides read TGTGCCAGCACCCGCAGACTAGCGGGAGGCTACGAGCAGTACTTC. As protein: CASTRRLAGGYEQYF.

This rearrangement joins TRBV29-1 to TRBJ2-3, with D uncertain. The CDR3 has 15 residues. The ends were cut back, 4 bases at V and 5 bases at J, with 19 bases in the middle. The germline CDR1 and CDR2 sequences are SQVTM and ANQGSEA. The CDR3 region has the DNA TGCAGCGTTGGGCCCTGGGCTAGTCGTGGAGATACGCAGTATTTT. Its protein product is CSVGPWASRGDTQYF.

This chain connects TRBV5-1 to TRBJ1-1, with a possible D match to TRBD1 (6 bases). The CDR3 loop spans 17 amino acids. Trimming took 0 bases from V and 1 from J, leaving 16 bases between them. Germline V gene lookup returns CDR1 SGHRS and CDR2 YFSETQ. CDR3 coding DNA: TGCGCCAGCAGCTTGGCATGGACAGTTCCAAAGAACACTGAAGCTTTCTTT. Translation: CASSLAWTVPKNTEAFF.

The chain links TRBV27 to TRBJ2-1; 10 bases are a match to TRBD2. The V segment lost 6 bases and the J segment 2 bases; nucleotides outside the gene matches: 7. CDR3 length equals 16 residues. CDR1 MNHEY and CDR2 SMNVEV come from the germline V gene (reference sequence). The CDR3 DNA follows: TGTGCCAGCAGGAACACCGGGACTAGCGCCTACAATGAGCAGTTCTTC. The encoded protein is CASRNTGTSAYNEQFF.

In its sample, this clone was seen a few times. The V and J genes are TRBV2 and TRBJ1-2; D is undetermined. The CDR3 sequence is 14 residues long. V was cut by 0 bases and J by 4 bases, with 9 bases left in between. Germline values: CDR1 SNHLY, CDR2 FYNNEI. The CDR3 here is CASSEARTLYGYTF. CDR3 sequence (DNA): TGTGCCAGCAGTGAAGCGAGGACTCTCTATGGCTACACCTTC.

The genes are TRBV29-1 and TRBJ1-2, with TRBD1 identical over 7 bases. The CDR3 loop spans 13 amino acids. Unmatched junction bases numbered 3, after V lost 3 bases and J lost 2 bases. Germline V lookup: CDR1 SQVTM, CDR2 ANQGSEA. CDR3 DNA sequence: TGCAGCGTTGAGCAGGGGGACAACTATGGCTACACCTTC. This translates into CSVEQGDNYGYTF.

The chain joins TRBV5-1 to TRBJ1-1; the D is unclear. Germline values: CDR1 SGHRS, CDR2 YFSETQ. This CDR3 region has 14 residues. Trimming left V 2 bases short and J 3 bases short, with 11 bases between. The CDR3 sequence: CASSFYGIDTEAFF. The CDR3 coding sequence is TGCGCCAGCAGCTTCTACGGGATTGACACTGAAGCTTTCTTT.

CDR3 region: CASSLSGGLVDEQYF. CDR3 DNA: TGTGCCAGCAGCTTAAGTGGGGGGCTGGTCGACGAGCAGTACTTC. The rearrangement joins TRBV7-3 to TRBJ2-7; D assignment may be TRBD1 or TRBD2 (6 bases each). The CDR3 loop spans 15 amino acids. CDR1 is SGHTA, CDR2 FQGTGA, per germline. Trimming took off 1 base at V and 5 bases at J, with 15 bases between the two ends. Full variable domain (outside the CDR3, taken from reference TRBV7-3 and TRBJ2-7): GAGVSQTPSNKVTEKGKYVELRCDPISGHTALYWYRQSLGQGPEFLIYFQGTGAADDSGLPNDRFFAVRPEGSVSTLKIQRTERGDSAVYLCASSLSGGLVDEQYFGPGTRLTVT.

The chain couples TRBV21-1 to TRBJ2-6. TRBV21-1 is an annotated pseudogene. The length of the CDR3 is 18 residues. CDR3: CASSSIRRGVLGANVLTF. Here the CDR3 DNA reads TGTGCCAGCAGCTCTATAAGGAGGGGGGTACTTGGGGCCAACGTCCTGACTTTC.

CDR3 DNA: TGTGCCAGCAGCTTAGGGCTAGCGGGAGTCTACGAGCAGTACTTC. Amino acids: CASSLGLAGVYEQYF. V and J are TRBV7-2 and TRBJ2-7; 10 nucleotides line up with TRBD2. This CDR3 is built from 15 residues. Germline loops: CDR1 SGHTA, CDR2 FQGNSA. With 1 base clipped from V and 3 bases from J, the junction kept 3 bases outside the gene matches.

This clone was recorded a few times. V usage is TRBV30 and J usage is TRBJ2-3; D ambiguous. The CDR3 has 13 residues. CDR1 is GTSNPN, CDR2 SVGIG, per germline (reference sequence). Trimming left V 1 base short and J 2 bases short, with 7 bases between. The CDR3 region has the DNA TGTGCCTGGAGTGCGGCAGCCACAGATACGCAGTATTTT. It is translated as CAWSAAATDTQYF. Full variable domain (remainder filled in from reference TRBV30 and TRBJ2-3): SQTIHQWPATLVQPVGSPLSLECTVEGTSNPNLYWYRQAAGRGLQLLFYSVGIGQISSEVPQNLSASRPQDRQFILSSKKLLLSDSGFYLCAWSAAATDTQYFGPGTRLTVL.

The table lists this clone with a few counts. The V gene is TRBV7-6, the J gene TRBJ2-7; D is uncertain. The CDR3 is made up of 13 amino acids. The germline CDR1 and CDR2 sequences are SGHVS and FNYEAQ. The V and J ends lost 6 bases and 3 bases respectively, with 12 bases between them. CDR3 amino acids: CASSPDTYYEQYF. The CDR3 DNA follows: TGTGCCAGCAGTCCAGACACCTACTACGAGCAGTACTTC.

V and J are TRBV27 and TRBJ1-5; unclear D gene. CDR1 is MNHEY, CDR2 SMNVEV, per germline (reference sequence). V dropped 4 bases and J dropped 0 bases, with 7 bases sitting between them. This CDR3 region has 14 residues. CDR3 coding DNA: TGTGCCAGCAGTTCTGTCGGTAGCAATCAGCCCCAGCATTTT. Translated, it gives CASSSVGSNQPQHF.

This clone appeared once. The gene calls are TRBV10-3 and TRBJ2-3; a weak D match, TRBD2 (5 bases). Trimming left V 11 bases short and J 4 bases short, with 16 bases between. This CDR3 comprises 13 residues. Germline V gene sequence: CDR1 ENHRY, CDR2 SYGVKD. CDR3 loop: CALAWGDADTQYF. CDR3 bases: TGTGCCCTCGCGTGGGGAGACGCAGATACGCAGTATTTT.

The chain's CDR3 is CASSLVIAGGRETQYF. The CDR3 DNA follows: TGCGCCAGCAGCTTGGTGATAGCGGGAGGGCGGGAGACCCAGTACTTC. This chain joins TRBV5-1 and TRBJ2-5, with 11 positions matching TRBD2. The CDR3 length is 16 residues. V lost 0 bases and J lost 5; bases outside the gene matches: 6. CDR1 SGHRS and CDR2 YFSETQ come from the germline V gene. The variable domain in full, with the rest retrieved from reference TRBV5-1 and TRBJ2-5, is KAGVTQTPRYLIKTRGQQVTLSCSPISGHRSVSWYQQTPGQGLQFLFEYFSETQRNKGNFPGRFSGRQFSNSRSEMNVSTLELGDSALYLCASSLVIAGGRETQYFGPGTRLLVL.

This chain uses TRBV2 with TRBJ1-5; the D is unclear. Germline CDR1 is SNHLY and CDR2 is FYNNEI. Trimming took 7 bases from V and 1 from J, leaving 17 bases between them. The CDR3 is 16 amino acids. Here the CDR3 DNA reads TGTGCCAGCACCTACTCAAGGGAGGAGAGCAATCAGCCCCAGCATTTT. It specifies CASTYSREESNQPQHF. Based on the CDR3 plus reference TRBV2 and TRBJ1-5, the full variable domain is EPEVTQTPSHQVTQMGQEVILRCVPISNHLYFYWYRQILGQKVEFLVSFYNNEISEKSEIFDDQFSVERPDGSNFTLKIRSTKLEDSAMYFCASTYSREESNQPQHFGDGTRLSIL.

The sample holds a few counts of this clone. The chain is built from TRBV11-2 and TRBJ2-7, with 10 positions matching TRBD2. Trimming cost V 2 bases and J 2 bases; bases outside gene matches: 3. This CDR3 is built from 15 residues. Germline V gene sequence: CDR1 SGHAT, CDR2 FQNNGV. The CDR3 is CASSLTSGTPYEQYF. The CDR3 coding sequence is TGTGCCAGCAGCTTAACTAGCGGGACGCCCTACGAGCAGTACTTC. Complete variable domain (other parts from reference TRBV11-2 and TRBJ2-7): EAGVAQSPRYKIIEKRQSVAFWCNPISGHATLYWYQQILGQGPKLLIQFQNNGVVDDSQLPKDRFSAERLKGVDSTLKIQPAKLEDSAVYLCASSLTSGTPYEQYFGPGTRLTVT.

The rearrangement joins TRBV5-1 to TRBJ2-2; D not certain. V was cut by 7 bases and J by 6 bases, with 10 bases left in between. The CDR3 has 12 residues. Looked up from germline, CDR1 is SGHRS and CDR2 is YFSETQ. The chain's CDR3 is CASYFRAGELFF. As DNA, the CDR3 is TGCGCCAGCTATTTTAGGGCCGGGGAGCTGTTTTTT.

The chain carries TRBV11-3 and TRBJ2-7, with TRBD2 as a possible D gene (6 bases). CDR1 is SGHNT and CDR2 is YENEEA in the germline V gene. CDR3 length: 13 amino acids. Between the trimmed V and J ends, which lost 2 bases and 5 bases, there was a span of 10 bases. The CDR3 DNA reads as TGTGCCAGCAGCTTACTGCGGGGCGACGAGCAGTACTTC. The encoded protein is CASSLLRGDEQYF.

J is TRBJ1-1 and V is TRBV6-5; 8 nucleotides line up with TRBD1. CDR3 length: 15 residues. The V and J ends lost 6 bases and 0 bases, in that order; junction bases with no gene match: 6. CDR1 and CDR2 (germline): MNHEY, SVGAGI. CDR3 amino acids: CASRTWTGMNTEAFF. The CDR3 DNA reads TGTGCCAGCAGAACTTGGACAGGGATGAACACTGAAGCTTTCTTT.

This chain connects TRBV19 to TRBJ1-2, with 8 nucleotides matching TRBD1. The CDR3 spans 14 residues. The V gene's germline CDR1 is LNHDA and CDR2 SQIVND (reference sequence). V lost 4 bases and J lost 10; bases outside the gene matches: 11. This CDR3 reads CASSRTDRVPFYTF. The CDR3 DNA is TGTGCCAGTAGTAGGACGGACAGGGTTCCTTTCTACACCTTC.

The rearrangement links TRBV5-1 to TRBJ1-1; 7 nucleotides align to TRBD1. In germline, CDR1 is SGHRS, CDR2 YFSETQ. This CDR3 comprises 14 residues. The ends lost 4 bases at V and 1 base at J; junction bases unmatched: 4. CDR3 region: CASSGDRANTEAFF. The CDR3, as DNA: TGCGCCAGCAGCGGTGACAGGGCGAACACTGAAGCTTTCTTT.

This sequence joins TRBV28 and TRBJ2-1; D remains unclear. Per the germline V gene, CDR1 is MDHEN and CDR2 is SYDVKM. This CDR3 spans 11 amino acids. The germline V and J ends were trimmed by 4 bases and 12 bases, with 10 bases remaining between them. CDR3 loop: CASSSKVGQFF. Written as DNA, the CDR3 is TGTGCCAGCAGTTCGAAGGTTGGGCAGTTCTTC.

The chain has TRBV2 and TRBJ2-1, with TRBD1 matching over 8 bases. The CDR3 is 19 amino acids. From germline, CDR1 is SNHLY and CDR2 FYNNEI. The V segment lost 6 bases and the J segment 0 bases; nucleotides outside the gene matches: 16. CDR3 DNA: TGTGCCAGCAGAGAGCCGGGACAGGCAAACCTAGGCTCCTACAATGAGCAGTTCTTC. Translated: CASREPGQANLGSYNEQFF.